This TCR beta chain derives from a study of siplizumab effects on memory and regulatory T cells. There are 16 residues in the CDR3. Germline values: CDR1 SGDLS, CDR2 YYNGEE. V was pared by 0 bases and J by 1 base, with 4 bases of the junction left unmatched. Measured with immunoSEQ multiplex PCR; TCRdb has only the in-frame clones, and not every one. The sample consists of tens of thousands of clones, 93% of them appearing once. This rearrangement joins TRBV9 to TRBJ2-3, with 8 bases aligning to TRBD2. This receptor was taken from a human donor in good health. Source material: CD8+ T cells sorted from blood. The CDR3: CASSVAGGGGTDTQYF. Written as DNA, the CDR3 is TGTGCCAGCAGCGTAGCGGGGGGGGGCGGCACAGATACGCAGTATTTT.